A single sample is the source of the 19 T cell receptor beta chains below, sequenced in a study of naive and memory T cell subsets. Findings of the study overall: Possibly reflecting memory cells re-expressing CD45RA, a few larger clonotypes occurred in naive repertoires, especially CD8.

Both TRBC1 and TRBC2 were covered by a beta constant-region primer of two equimolar oligonucleotides. The ligated cDNA underwent four PCR rounds using SP2 and nested alpha and beta constant-region primers. MiXCR, applied by TCRdb to the UMI-ligation and nested PCR reads, yields one record per CDR3 protein. Of 90,000 to 120,000 distinct CDR3 sequences in the sample, roughly 15% are singletons; the top ten hold around 2.8%. These receptors lack a known antigen. The specimen sequenced was naive CD8+ T cells from blood. These receptors all stem from a human donor in good health.

J is TRBJ1-5 and V is TRBV2; D perhaps matches TRBD1 (5 bases). V dropped 5 bases and J dropped 5 bases, with 7 bases sitting between them. Germline CDR1 and CDR2: SNHLY and FYNNEI. The CDR3 is 12 residues long. This CDR3 is CASSQGDQPQHF. The CDR3, as DNA: TGTGCCAGCAGTCAGGGTGATCAGCCCCAGCATTTT.

This clonotype showed up just a few times. The gene calls are TRBV5-6 and TRBJ2-1, with D hard to call. Per the germline V gene, CDR1 is SGHDT and CDR2 is YYEEEE. This CDR3 region has 13 residues. V was trimmed by 4 bases and J by 6 bases, leaving 11 bases between them. This CDR3 reads CASSNDYSNEQFF. In nucleotides, the CDR3 is TGTGCCAGCAGCAATGATTATTCCAATGAGCAGTTCTTC.

The rearrangement uses TRBV6-2 or TRBV6-3 and TRBJ2-1; possibly TRBD1 for D (5 bases). Trimming left V 0 bases short and J 0 bases short, with 9 bases between. Per germline, CDR1 MNHEY and CDR2 SVGEGT. CDR3 length equals 16 residues. CDR3 in amino acids: CASSYSRENSYNEQFF. CDR3 in DNA: TGTGCCAGCAGTTACTCCAGGGAAAACTCCTACAATGAGCAGTTCTTC.

CDR3 bases: TGTGCCAGCAGTTTTGCGGGCGTTTCCTACGAGCAGTACTTC. It is translated as CASSFAGVSYEQYF. This chain uses TRBV27 with TRBJ2-7, with D perhaps TRBD2 (5 bases). The V end lost 3 bases, the J end lost 1 base, and 10 bases lay between the germline ends. The CDR3 has 14 amino acids. Germline CDR1 MNHEY, CDR2 SMNVEV (reference sequence).

This clonotype was recorded once. The gene calls are TRBV29-1 and TRBJ2-1; D is undetermined. Germline assignment: CDR1 SQVTM and CDR2 ANQGSEA. V lost 6 bases and J 7 bases, leaving 16 bases between the germline ends. The CDR3 is made up of 13 amino acids. The CDR3 protein is CSVQGVLGNEQFF. Here the CDR3 DNA reads TGCAGCGTCCAAGGAGTTTTAGGGAATGAGCAGTTCTTC.

This clonotype has at least ten counts. The chain employs TRBV9 and TRBJ1-6; D might be TRBD1 (6 bases). This CDR3 is 16 amino acids long. Germline CDR1 SGDLS, CDR2 YYNGEE. Trimming removed 7 bases at V and 4 bases at J, with 18 bases between. The CDR3 reads CASRGAADQYNSPLHF. DNA of the CDR3: TGTGCCAGCCGGGGGGCCGCCGATCAATATAATTCACCCCTCCACTTT.

The sample holds a few counts of this clonotype. One end of the junction varies from germline; a read error may be responsible. The chain employs TRBV19 and TRBJ2-4, with D possibly matching TRBD1 (6 bases). Per germline, CDR1 LNHDA and CDR2 SQIVND (reference sequence). The CDR3 has 13 residues. The CDR3 coding sequence is TGTGCCAGTAGTCCCCACCGACAGGCCGGGTTCTTCTTC. Its protein product is CASSPHRQAGFFF.

This clonotype came up a few times. The V and J genes are TRBV7-9 and TRBJ2-7, with D tentatively TRBD1 (5 bases). The ends were cut back, 5 bases at V and 1 base at J, with 9 bases in the middle. The CDR3 covers 13 residues. Germline CDR1 is SEHNR and CDR2 is FQNEAQ (reference sequence). The chain's CDR3 is CASSRTGSYEQYF. The CDR3 DNA sequence: TGTGCCAGCAGCCGTACAGGTTCCTACGAGCAGTACTTC. Full variable domain (outside the CDR3, taken from reference TRBV7-9 and TRBJ2-7): DTGVSQNPRHKITKRGQNVTFRCDPISEHNRLYWYRQTLGQGPEFLTYFQNEAQLEKSRLLSDRFSAERPKGSFSTLEIQRTEQGDSAMYLCASSRTGSYEQYFGPGTRLTVT.

The rearrangement links TRBV28 to TRBJ2-6, with 8 bases identical to TRBD2. CDR3 length equals 17 residues. V dropped 4 bases and J dropped 0; count of bases not matched to a gene: 5. CDR1 is MDHEN, CDR2 SYDVKM, per germline. CDR3 sequence (DNA): TGTGCCAGCAGTTCCCCCGGGACTAGCTCTGGGGCCAACGTCCTGACTTTC. Residues: CASSSPGTSSGANVLTF.

This clonotype was observed a few times. The V and J genes are TRBV29-1 and TRBJ2-2; TRBD2 might be the D (5 bases). CDR1 and CDR2 from the germline V gene are SQVTM and ANQGSEA. The CDR3 totals 13 residues. Trimming took off 5 bases at V and 1 base at J, with 8 bases between the two ends. The CDR3 nucleotides read TGCAGCGTTTTGGCGGGGAACACCGGGGAGCTGTTTTTT. Amino acids: CSVLAGNTGELFF.

This clonotype was found a few times. V and J are TRBV20-1 and TRBJ2-7; D is possibly TRBD2 (6 bases). The V and J ends lost 3 bases and 0 bases respectively, with 18 bases between them. CDR3 length equals 16 residues. Germline CDR1 reads DFQATT; CDR2 reads SNEGSKA (reference sequence). The CDR3 sequence is CSARVLARRSSYEQYF. DNA for the CDR3: TGCAGTGCTAGGGTTCTAGCGCGAAGGAGCTCCTACGAGCAGTACTTC.

The rearrangement links TRBV9 to TRBJ2-5; 9 nucleotides align to TRBD1. CDR1 and CDR2 (germline): SGDLS, YYNGEE. The CDR3 is 16 residues long. The trim removed 4 bases at V and 5 bases at J, leaving 12 bases unmatched. Here the CDR3 reads CASSPHRGPGKETQYF. The CDR3 region has the DNA TGTGCCAGCAGCCCTCACAGGGGGCCGGGTAAGGAGACCCAGTACTTC.

This clonotype has more than one count but fewer than ten. V is TRBV7-9 and J is TRBJ2-5; no clear D. Germline CDR1 is SEHNR and CDR2 is FQNEAQ (reference sequence). The CDR3 has 14 amino acids. The germline V and J ends were trimmed by 2 bases and 3 bases, with 10 bases remaining between them. CDR3: CASSLPPSEETQYF. The DNA for the CDR3 is TGTGCCAGCAGCTTACCCCCCTCGGAAGAGACCCAGTACTTC.

This clonotype has just a few counts. The chain combines TRBV6-2 or TRBV6-3 with TRBJ2-7, with D possibly TRBD2 on 5 matching bases. The ends were cut back, 2 bases at V and 0 bases at J, with 11 bases in the middle. CDR3 length: 15 amino acids. Germline V CDR1 and CDR2: MNHEY, SVGEGT. Written as DNA, the CDR3 is TGTGCCAGCAGTTACGGGAGTCTTAGCTCCTACGAGCAGTACTTC. Its translation is CASSYGSLSSYEQYF.

This clonotype showed up just a few times. The chain is built from TRBV29-1 and TRBJ1-1; D perhaps matches TRBD1 (6 bases). CDR1 is SQVTM, CDR2 ANQGSEA, per germline. The V gene lost 6 bases and the J gene lost 3 bases, with 11 bases spanning the gap. The CDR3 extends over 12 amino acids. CDR3 residues: CSVRTAYTEAFF. The CDR3 DNA reads as TGCAGCGTACGGACAGCGTACACTGAAGCTTTCTTT.

This clonotype was detected many times. The V and J genes are TRBV6-6 and TRBJ2-1; the D gene is possibly TRBD2 (5 bases). Germline CDR1 MNHNY, CDR2 SVGAGI (reference sequence). Trimming left V 7 bases short and J 12 bases short, with 19 bases between. The CDR3 is 13 amino acids. CDR3 sequence: CASTQGRIEGQFF. The CDR3 DNA reads as TGTGCCAGCACTCAAGGGCGGATAGAGGGGCAGTTCTTC.

The chain links TRBV6-4 to TRBJ2-1; either TRBD1 or TRBD2 may fit D (6 bases each). Germline values: CDR1 MRHNA, CDR2 SNTAGT. The length of the CDR3 is 17 residues. The germline V and J ends were trimmed by 5 bases and 4 bases, with 21 bases remaining between them. The chain's CDR3 is CASSPRDGRGPYNEQFF. The CDR3 DNA reads as TGTGCCAGCAGTCCCAGGGACGGTCGGGGGCCATACAATGAGCAGTTCTTC.

This chain joins TRBV24-1 and TRBJ1-1, with D tentatively TRBD1 (6 bases). CDR1 and CDR2 (germline): KGHDR, SFDVKD. This CDR3 has 14 residues. Trimming took off 7 bases at V and 0 bases at J, with 11 bases between the two ends. CDR3 sequence (DNA): TGTGCCACCAGGAGGACAGTAATGAACACTGAAGCTTTCTTT. Amino acids: CATRRTVMNTEAFF.

In its sample, this clonotype was seen many times. V gene TRBV7-9 combines with J gene TRBJ1-5; D unresolved. CDR3 length: 14 amino acids. Trimming took off 8 bases at V and 2 bases at J, with 13 bases between the two ends. CDR1 is SEHNR, CDR2 FQNEAQ, per germline (reference sequence). The CDR3 here is CASSLDSGNQPQHF. The CDR3 DNA is TGTGCCAGCTCCCTCGATTCGGGCAATCAGCCCCAGCATTTT.